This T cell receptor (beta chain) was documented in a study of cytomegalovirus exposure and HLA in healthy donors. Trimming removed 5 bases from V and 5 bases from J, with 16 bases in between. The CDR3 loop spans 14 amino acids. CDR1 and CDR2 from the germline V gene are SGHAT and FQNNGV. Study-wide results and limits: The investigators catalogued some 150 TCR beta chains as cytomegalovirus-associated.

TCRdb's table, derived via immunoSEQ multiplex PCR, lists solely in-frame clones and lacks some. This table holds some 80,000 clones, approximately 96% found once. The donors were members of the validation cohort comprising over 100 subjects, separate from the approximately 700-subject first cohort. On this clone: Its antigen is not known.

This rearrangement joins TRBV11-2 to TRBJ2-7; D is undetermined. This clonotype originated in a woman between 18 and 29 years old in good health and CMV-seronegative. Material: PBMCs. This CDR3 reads CASSPPARIHEQYF. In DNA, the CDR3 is TGTGCCAGCAGCCCACCGGCCAGGATCCACGAGCAGTACTTC.